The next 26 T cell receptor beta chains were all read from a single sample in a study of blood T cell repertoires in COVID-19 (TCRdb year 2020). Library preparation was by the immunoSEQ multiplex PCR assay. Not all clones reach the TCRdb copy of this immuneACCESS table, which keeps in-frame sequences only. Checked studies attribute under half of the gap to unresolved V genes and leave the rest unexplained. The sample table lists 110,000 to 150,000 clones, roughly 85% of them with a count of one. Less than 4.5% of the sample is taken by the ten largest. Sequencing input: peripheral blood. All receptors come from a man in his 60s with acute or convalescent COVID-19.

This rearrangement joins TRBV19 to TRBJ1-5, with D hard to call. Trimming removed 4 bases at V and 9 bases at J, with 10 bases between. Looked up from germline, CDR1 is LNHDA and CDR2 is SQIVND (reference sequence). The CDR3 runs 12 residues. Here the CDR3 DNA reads TGTGCCAGTAGTACAGGATCGTTGCCCCAGCATTTT. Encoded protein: CASSTGSLPQHF.

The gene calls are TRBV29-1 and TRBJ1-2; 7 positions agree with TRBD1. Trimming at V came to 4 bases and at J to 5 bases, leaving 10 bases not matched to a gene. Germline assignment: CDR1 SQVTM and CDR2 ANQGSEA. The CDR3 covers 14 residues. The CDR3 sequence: CSVAHPGTAYGYTF. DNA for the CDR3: TGCAGCGTTGCCCACCCGGGGACAGCTTATGGCTACACCTTC.

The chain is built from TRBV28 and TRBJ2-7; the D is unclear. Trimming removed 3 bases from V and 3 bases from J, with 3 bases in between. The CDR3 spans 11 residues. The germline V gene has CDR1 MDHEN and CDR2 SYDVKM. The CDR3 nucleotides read TGTGCCAGCAGTTTTAGCTACGAGCAGTACTTC. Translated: CASSFSYEQYF.

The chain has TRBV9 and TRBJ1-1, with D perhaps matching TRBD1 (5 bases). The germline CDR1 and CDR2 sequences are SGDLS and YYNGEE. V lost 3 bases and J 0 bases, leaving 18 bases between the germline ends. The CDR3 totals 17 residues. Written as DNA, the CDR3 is TGTGCCAGCAGCGCCCATTCAGGTGGAGGGGTGAACACTGAAGCTTTCTTT. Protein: CASSAHSGGGVNTEAFF.

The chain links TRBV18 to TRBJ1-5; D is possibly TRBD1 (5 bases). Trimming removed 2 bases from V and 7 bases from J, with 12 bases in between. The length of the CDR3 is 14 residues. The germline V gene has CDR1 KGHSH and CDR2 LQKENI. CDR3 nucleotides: TGTGCCAGCTCACCAGGCAGGGAGGGACAGCCCCAGCATTTT. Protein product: CASSPGREGQPQHF.

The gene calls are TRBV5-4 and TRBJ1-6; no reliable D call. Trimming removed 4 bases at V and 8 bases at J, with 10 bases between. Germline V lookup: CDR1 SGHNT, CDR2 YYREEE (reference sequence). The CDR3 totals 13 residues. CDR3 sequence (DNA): TGTGCCAGCAGCGTCAATGGAGATTCACCCCTCCACTTT. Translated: CASSVNGDSPLHF.

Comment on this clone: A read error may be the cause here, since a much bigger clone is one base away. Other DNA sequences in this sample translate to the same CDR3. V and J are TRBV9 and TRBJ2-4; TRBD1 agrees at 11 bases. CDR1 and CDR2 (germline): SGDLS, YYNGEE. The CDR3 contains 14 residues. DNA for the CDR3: TGCGCCAGCAGCGGGGGGACAGGGGGAAACATTCAGTACTTC. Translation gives CASSGGTGGNIQYF.

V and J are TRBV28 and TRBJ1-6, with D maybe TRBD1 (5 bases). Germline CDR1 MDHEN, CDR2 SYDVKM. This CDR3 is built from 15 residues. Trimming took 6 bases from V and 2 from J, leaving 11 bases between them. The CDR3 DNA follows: TGTGCCAGCAGGGGCGGGACCGCCTATAATTCACCCCTCCACTTT. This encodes CASRGGTAYNSPLHF.

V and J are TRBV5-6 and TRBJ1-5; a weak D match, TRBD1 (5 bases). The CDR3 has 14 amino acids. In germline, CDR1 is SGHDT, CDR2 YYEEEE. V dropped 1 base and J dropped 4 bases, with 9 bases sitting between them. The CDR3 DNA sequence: TGTGCCAGCAGCTTGTGGGGGGTGAATCAGCCCCAGCATTTT. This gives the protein CASSLWGVNQPQHF.

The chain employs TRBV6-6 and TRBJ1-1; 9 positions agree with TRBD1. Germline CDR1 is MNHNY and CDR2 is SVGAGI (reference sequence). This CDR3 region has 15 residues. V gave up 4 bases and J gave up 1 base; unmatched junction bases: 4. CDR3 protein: CASSSPGQGNTEAFF. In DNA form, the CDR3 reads TGTGCCAGCAGTTCTCCGGGACAGGGGAACACTGAAGCTTTCTTT.

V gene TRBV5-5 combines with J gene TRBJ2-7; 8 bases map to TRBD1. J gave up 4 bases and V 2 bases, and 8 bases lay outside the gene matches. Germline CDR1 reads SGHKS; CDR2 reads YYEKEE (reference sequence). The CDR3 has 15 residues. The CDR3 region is CASSFSQQGGYEQYF. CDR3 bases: TGTGCCAGCAGCTTTAGTCAACAGGGGGGTTACGAGCAGTACTTC.

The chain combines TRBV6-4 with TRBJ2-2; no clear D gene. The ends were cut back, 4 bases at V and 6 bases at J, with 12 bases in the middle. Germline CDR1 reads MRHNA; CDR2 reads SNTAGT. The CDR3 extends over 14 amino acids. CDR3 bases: TGTGCCAGCAGTGGTCGTATCGGAGCCGGGGAGCTGTTTTTT. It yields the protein CASSGRIGAGELFF.

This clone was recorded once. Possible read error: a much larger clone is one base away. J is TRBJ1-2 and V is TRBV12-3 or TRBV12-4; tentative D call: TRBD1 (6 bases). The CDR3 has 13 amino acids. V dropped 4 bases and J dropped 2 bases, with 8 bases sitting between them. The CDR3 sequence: CASSSGTNYGYTF. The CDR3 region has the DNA TGTGCCAGCAGTTCCGGGACAAACTATGGCTACACCTTC.

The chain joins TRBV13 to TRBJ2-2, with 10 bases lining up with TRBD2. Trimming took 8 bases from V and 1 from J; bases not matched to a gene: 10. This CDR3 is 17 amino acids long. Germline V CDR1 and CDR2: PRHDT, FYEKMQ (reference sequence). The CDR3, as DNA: TGTGCCAGCTCCACATCTTGGACTAGCGGGAACACCGGGGAGCTGTTTTTT. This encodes CASSTSWTSGNTGELFF.

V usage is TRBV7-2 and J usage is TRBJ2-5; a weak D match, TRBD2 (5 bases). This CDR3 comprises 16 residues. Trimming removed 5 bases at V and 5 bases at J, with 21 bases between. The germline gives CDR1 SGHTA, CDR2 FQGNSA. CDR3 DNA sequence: TGTGCCAGCAGCCCTGGGGTCAGCGGCCCGTGGGAGACCCAGTACTTC. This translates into CASSPGVSGPWETQYF.

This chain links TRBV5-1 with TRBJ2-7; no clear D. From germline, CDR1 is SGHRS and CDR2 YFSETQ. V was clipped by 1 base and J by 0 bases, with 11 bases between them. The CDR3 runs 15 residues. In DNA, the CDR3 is TGCGCCAGCAGCTTGACTCTGTCTTACTCCTACGAGCAGTACTTC. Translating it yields CASSLTLSYSYEQYF.

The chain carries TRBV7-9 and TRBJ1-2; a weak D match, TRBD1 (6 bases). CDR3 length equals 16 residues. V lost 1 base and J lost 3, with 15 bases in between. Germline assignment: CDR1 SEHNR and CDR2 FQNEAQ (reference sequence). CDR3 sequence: CASSLVLNREDYGYTF. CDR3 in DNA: TGTGCCAGCAGCTTAGTTTTAAACAGGGAAGACTATGGCTACACCTTC.

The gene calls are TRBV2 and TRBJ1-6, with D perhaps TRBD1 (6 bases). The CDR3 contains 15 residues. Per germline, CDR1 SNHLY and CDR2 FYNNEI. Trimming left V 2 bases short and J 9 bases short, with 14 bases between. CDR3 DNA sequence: TGTGCCAGCAGTGAACGCAGGGGCGGTGGTTCACCCCTCCACTTT. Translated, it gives CASSERRGGGSPLHF.

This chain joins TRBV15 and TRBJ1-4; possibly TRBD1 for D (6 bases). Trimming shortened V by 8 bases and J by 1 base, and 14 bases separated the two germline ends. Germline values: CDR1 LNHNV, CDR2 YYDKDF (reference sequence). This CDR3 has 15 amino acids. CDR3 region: CATRPEDRTNEKLFF. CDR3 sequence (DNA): TGTGCCACCCGGCCGGAGGACAGAACTAATGAAAAACTGTTTTTT.

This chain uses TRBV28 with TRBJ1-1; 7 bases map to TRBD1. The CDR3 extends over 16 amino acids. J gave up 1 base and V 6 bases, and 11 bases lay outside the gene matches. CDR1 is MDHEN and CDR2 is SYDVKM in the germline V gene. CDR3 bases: TGTGCCAGCAGAATTAGACAGGGCCTTCCGAACACTGAAGCTTTCTTT. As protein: CASRIRQGLPNTEAFF. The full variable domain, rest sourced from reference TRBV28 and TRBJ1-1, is DVKVTQSSRYLVKRTGEKVFLECVQDMDHENMFWYRQDPGLGLRLIYFSYDVKMKEKGDIPEGYSVSREKKERFSLILESASTNQTSMYLCASRIRQGLPNTEAFFGQGTRLTVV.

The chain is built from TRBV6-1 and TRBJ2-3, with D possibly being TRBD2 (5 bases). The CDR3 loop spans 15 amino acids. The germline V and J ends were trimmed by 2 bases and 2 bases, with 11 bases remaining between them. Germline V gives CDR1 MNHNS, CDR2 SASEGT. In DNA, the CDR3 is TGTGCCAGCAGTGAACACGGACTCCCCACAGATACGCAGTATTTT. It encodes CASSEHGLPTDTQYF.

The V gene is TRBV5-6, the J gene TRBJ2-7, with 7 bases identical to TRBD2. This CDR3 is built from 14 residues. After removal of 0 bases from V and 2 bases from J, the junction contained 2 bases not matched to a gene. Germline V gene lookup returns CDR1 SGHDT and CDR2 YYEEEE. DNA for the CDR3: TGTGCCAGCAGCTTGGGCGGGAGTCCCTACGAGCAGTACTTC. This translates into CASSLGGSPYEQYF.

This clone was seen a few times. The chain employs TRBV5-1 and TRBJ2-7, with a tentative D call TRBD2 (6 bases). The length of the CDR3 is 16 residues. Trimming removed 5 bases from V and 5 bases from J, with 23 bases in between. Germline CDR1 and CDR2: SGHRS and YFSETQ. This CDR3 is CASRSGSGLSIDEQYF. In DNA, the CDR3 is TGCGCCAGCAGATCGGGAAGCGGGCTAAGTATCGACGAGCAGTACTTC.

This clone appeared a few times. The CDR3 sequence is CASSQEGSYNTEAFF. In DNA form, the CDR3 reads TGCGCCAGCAGCCAAGAGGGCAGCTACAACACTGAAGCTTTCTTT. The chain has TRBV4-1 and TRBJ1-1; D is undetermined. Per the germline V gene, CDR1 is MGHRA and CDR2 is YSYEKL. The CDR3 runs 15 residues. Trimming removed 0 bases at V and 2 bases at J, with 10 bases between.

The CDR3 DNA is TGTGCCAGCAGCTTCCCAGGCTCCTACGAGCAGTACTTC. It codes for CASSFPGSYEQYF. The chain combines TRBV7-2 with TRBJ2-7; D gene ambiguous. CDR3 length: 13 amino acids. Trimming removed 3 bases at V and 0 bases at J, with 6 bases between. CDR1 and CDR2 from the germline V gene are SGHTA and FQGNSA.

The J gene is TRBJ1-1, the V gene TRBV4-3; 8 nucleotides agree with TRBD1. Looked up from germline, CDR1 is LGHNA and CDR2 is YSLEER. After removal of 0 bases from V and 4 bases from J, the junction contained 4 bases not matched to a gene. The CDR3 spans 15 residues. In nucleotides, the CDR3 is TGCGCCAGCAGCCAAGAAAACAGGGGGTTCACTGAAGCTTTCTTT. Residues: CASSQENRGFTEAFF.